The 18 T cell receptor beta chains below all came from one sample that was sequenced in a study of blood T cells in healthy people across ages. Then a second PCR, running roughly 7 to 11 cycles, was carried out with a sample-barcoded 5' primer and a J-beta primer mix. TCRdb analysed the 5' RACE reads with MiXCR anew, one entry per CDR3 protein. The data hold approximately 320,000 distinct CDR3 sequences, with around 30% observed a single time. Sequenced sample: blood. The receptors come from a woman in her 70s in good health.

The chain joins TRBV28 to TRBJ2-5, with 7 bases identical to TRBD1. This CDR3 is 18 amino acids long. The V and J ends lost 6 bases and 0 bases, in that order; junction bases with no gene match: 16. The germline CDR1 and CDR2 sequences are MDHEN and SYDVKM. Written as DNA, the CDR3 is TGTGCCAGCAGCGAGGACAGGCCCTCAACCCCCTACCAAGAGACCCAGTACTTC. As protein: CASSEDRPSTPYQETQYF. Full variable domain (rest looked up from reference TRBV28 and TRBJ2-5): DVKVTQSSRYLVKRTGEKVFLECVQDMDHENMFWYRQDPGLGLRLIYFSYDVKMKEKGDIPEGYSVSREKKERFSLILESASTNQTSMYLCASSEDRPSTPYQETQYFGPGTRLLVL.

This clonotype was recorded at least ten times. The chain is built from TRBV3-1 and TRBJ2-5, with D maybe TRBD1 (6 bases). The CDR3 is 17 residues long. V was trimmed by 4 bases and J by 1 base, leaving 19 bases between them. CDR1 and CDR2 (germline): LGHDT, YNNKEL (reference sequence). CDR3 residues: CASSRRIQGAGQETQYF. The CDR3 nucleotides read TGTGCCAGCAGCCGCCGAATACAGGGAGCCGGCCAAGAGACCCAGTACTTC.

There are a few counts of this clonotype. The chain joins TRBV4-1 to TRBJ2-5; D not resolved. The assigned J gene may be wrong: the sequence end matches TRBJ2-7 better. CDR1 is MGHRA, CDR2 YSYEKL, per germline. The CDR3 consists of 14 residues. The CDR3 loop is CASSQIGSSDEQYF. CDR3 nucleotide sequence: TGCGCCAGCAGCCAAATAGGTAGTTCGGACGAGCAGTACTTC.

This clonotype showed up many times. The V call is TRBV29-1, the J call TRBJ1-1; D is perhaps TRBD1 (6 bases). CDR3 length equals 12 residues. V was shortened by 5 bases and J by 4 bases, with 11 bases between the two germline ends. Per germline, CDR1 SQVTM and CDR2 ANQGSEA. The CDR3 spells CSVTQGVTEAFF. CDR3 in DNA: TGCAGCGTTACACAGGGAGTCACTGAAGCTTTCTTT.

The chain has TRBV27 and TRBJ2-1; D is unclear. CDR3 size: 11 residues. Trimming took off 8 bases at V and 10 bases at J, with 12 bases between the two ends. Germline CDR1 is MNHEY and CDR2 is SMNVEV (reference sequence). The CDR3 DNA sequence: TGTGCCAGCGGCGACCCGACCGAGCAGTTCTTC. Protein product: CASGDPTEQFF.

This clonotype was counted only a few times. For the CDR3, the DNA is TGCGCCAGCAGCTTGGAGGCAGGGAATACGTATGAGCAGTTCTTC. Amino acid sequence: CASSLEAGNTYEQFF. The chain joins TRBV5-1 to TRBJ2-5; TRBD1 might be the D (5 bases). The J call may be wrong; the DNA end is better matched by TRBJ2-1. The CDR3 has 15 amino acids. Germline V CDR1 and CDR2: SGHRS, YFSETQ.

The chain recombines TRBV7-2 with TRBJ1-1, with D hard to call. CDR1 is SGHTA and CDR2 is FQGNSA in the germline V gene. V was cut by 4 bases and J by 3 bases, with 15 bases left in between. CDR3 length equals 15 residues. CDR3 bases: TGTGCCAGCAGCTCTAGTTGGGGTGGGGACACTGAAGCTTTCTTT. Its protein is CASSSSWGGDTEAFF.

The table lists this clonotype with a few counts. J is TRBJ2-7 and V is TRBV20-1; 7 nucleotides align to TRBD2. The CDR3 is 13 amino acids. Germline CDR1 reads DFQATT; CDR2 reads SNEGSKA (reference sequence). J was trimmed by 3 bases and V by 5 bases; bases with no gene match: 7. CDR3 residues: CSALRGGSYEQYF. Here the CDR3 DNA reads TGCAGTGCTCTGAGGGGCGGGAGCTACGAGCAGTACTTC.

A word on this clonotype: Compared with germline, one end of the junction differs, possibly owing to a read error. This sequence joins TRBV28 and TRBJ2-4; 10 bases match TRBD1. The germline gives CDR1 MDHEN, CDR2 SYDVKM. CDR3 length: 16 residues. The CDR3 loop reads CVSSPTGQGNKNIQYF. The CDR3 region has the DNA TGTGTCAGCAGCCCCACGGGACAGGGGAACAAAAACATTCAGTACTTC.

The chain couples TRBV2 to TRBJ1-1; maybe TRBD1 (5 bases). The germline V and J ends were trimmed by 6 bases and 0 bases, with 14 bases remaining between them. From germline, CDR1 is SNHLY and CDR2 FYNNEI. This CDR3 has 15 residues. This chain's CDR3 is CASRVDSHMNTEAFF. Written as DNA, the CDR3 is TGTGCCAGCAGGGTCGACAGTCACATGAACACTGAAGCTTTCTTT.

The chain combines TRBV18 with TRBJ1-2; D may be TRBD1 (5 bases). The ends were cut back, 3 bases at V and 8 bases at J, with 13 bases in the middle. This CDR3 has 13 residues. The germline gives CDR1 KGHSH, CDR2 LQKENI. The CDR3: CASSPSGVGGYTF. The CDR3 nucleotides are TGTGCCAGCTCACCGTCGGGGGTCGGCGGCTACACCTTC.

This clonotype was recorded many times. The chain joins TRBV7-2 to TRBJ2-1, with a weak D call TRBD2 (5 bases). V lost 8 bases to trimming and J lost 4 bases, with 21 bases between them. This CDR3 spans 16 amino acids. Germline V CDR1 and CDR2: SGHTA, FQGNSA. CDR3 loop: CASSPLGVTSYNEQFF. In DNA, the CDR3 is TGTGCCAGCTCCCCCCTCGGGGTAACATCTTACAATGAGCAGTTCTTC. The variable domain in full, with the rest retrieved from reference TRBV7-2 and TRBJ2-1, is GAGVSQSPSNKVTEKGKDVELRCDPISGHTALYWYRQSLGQGLEFLIYFQGNSAPDKSGLPSDRFSAERTGGSVSTLTIQRTQQEDSAVYLCASSPLGVTSYNEQFFGPGTRLTVL.

The CDR3 DNA is TGTGCCAGCAGCTTAGCACTGTACACCGGGGAGCTGTTTTTT. Its translation: CASSLALYTGELFF. The V and J genes are TRBV7-9 and TRBJ2-2; D is uncertain. This CDR3 contains 14 residues. Germline CDR1 SEHNR, CDR2 FQNEAQ (reference sequence). Trimming stripped 0 bases from V and 3 bases from J, with 5 bases between.

This clonotype came up a few times. This rearrangement joins TRBV7-3 to TRBJ1-4; weak D call: TRBD1 (5 bases). The CDR3 is 15 amino acids. V dropped 1 base and J dropped 6 bases, with 12 bases sitting between them. Germline V gene lookup returns CDR1 SGHTA and CDR2 FQGTGA. CDR3: CASSLIGRADEKLFF. The CDR3 nucleotides read TGTGCCAGCAGCTTAATAGGCAGGGCGGATGAAAAACTGTTTTTT.

This chain joins TRBV29-1 and TRBJ2-3; 14 bases map to TRBD2. The CDR3 totals 15 residues. The trim removed 4 bases at V and 3 bases at J, leaving 3 bases unmatched. Germline CDR1 reads SQVTM; CDR2 reads ANQGSEA. CDR3 sequence (DNA): TGCAGCGTTGGGGGACTAGCGGGAGAGACAGATACGCAGTATTTT. Amino acids: CSVGGLAGETDTQYF.

This clonotype was counted between two and nine times. The V gene is TRBV27, the J gene TRBJ2-5, with a tentative D call TRBD1 (6 bases). The V end lost 6 bases, the J end lost 3 bases, and 17 bases lay between the germline ends. CDR3 length equals 15 residues. Per the germline V gene, CDR1 is MNHEY and CDR2 is SMNVEV (reference sequence). CDR3 sequence: CASRTLSGTKETQYF. The CDR3 DNA is TGTGCCAGCAGAACCCTATCCGGGACAAAAGAGACCCAGTACTTC.

In this sample, this clonotype turned up a few times. This chain links TRBV5-1 with TRBJ2-5; the D is unclear. The CDR3 runs 14 residues. Trimming pared 1 base from V and 3 bases from J, leaving 10 bases between. Germline V CDR1 and CDR2: SGHRS, YFSETQ. CDR3 loop: CASSLTGEEETQYF. The CDR3 DNA sequence: TGCGCCAGCAGCTTGACGGGCGAGGAAGAGACCCAGTACTTC.

This clonotype appeared a few times. The chain has TRBV6-2 or TRBV6-3 and TRBJ1-2; no clear D. Per the germline V gene, CDR1 is MNHEY and CDR2 is SVGEGT. The CDR3 loop spans 13 amino acids. With 5 bases removed from V and 2 bases from J, the gap between germline ends came to 9 bases. The CDR3: CASSIDGNYGYTF. The CDR3 nucleotides are TGTGCCAGCAGTATCGACGGGAACTATGGCTACACCTTC.